This TCR beta chain stems from a study of siplizumab effects on memory and regulatory T cells. With regard to this clone: Antigen: not known.

Study-wide points: In roughly 80-96% of proliferating CD4+ or CD8+ clones, a naive or memory phenotype could not be assigned.

Using immunoSEQ multiplex PCR, the repertoire was profiled, and TCRdb retains in-frame clones only, with some absent. The profile shows approximately 75,000 clones, 93% of them singletons. The V end was cut by 1 base, the J end by 1 base, with 2 bases between. Germline CDR1 MGHRA, CDR2 YSYEKL. CDR3 length equals 12 residues. The chain is built from TRBV4-1 and TRBJ2-7; D not resolved. This clonotype was sampled from a human donor in good health. The sample consisted of CD8+ T cells sorted from blood. CDR3: CASSQGSYEQYF. The DNA of the CDR3 is TGCGCCAGCAGCCAAGGATCCTACGAGCAGTACTTC.